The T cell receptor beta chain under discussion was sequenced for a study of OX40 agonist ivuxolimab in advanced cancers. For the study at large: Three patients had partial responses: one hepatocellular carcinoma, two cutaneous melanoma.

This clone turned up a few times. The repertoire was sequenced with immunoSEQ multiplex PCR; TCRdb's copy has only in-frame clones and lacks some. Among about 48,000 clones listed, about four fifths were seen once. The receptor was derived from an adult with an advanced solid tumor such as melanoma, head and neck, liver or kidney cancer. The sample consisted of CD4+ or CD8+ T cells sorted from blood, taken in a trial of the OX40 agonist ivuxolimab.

In DNA form, the CDR3 reads TGTGCCAGTTCATCGACAGGGGGCATTGGCGGGGAGCTGTTTTTT. Amino acids: CASSSTGGIGGELFF. The chain uses TRBV19 and TRBJ2-2, with 10 bases fitting TRBD1. CDR3 length equals 15 residues. CDR1 and CDR2 (germline): LNHDA, SQIVND (reference sequence). V trimming: 8 bases; J trimming: 7 bases; junction bases outside the gene matches: 10.